The 28 T cell receptor beta chains below come from one sample, sequenced in a study of blood T cell repertoires in COVID-19. Some clones are missing from TCRdb's copy, which holds only in-frame ones; the method was immunoSEQ multiplex PCR. In the table there are about 190,000 clones, approximately 90% of which are singletons. Material: peripheral blood. Every receptor here comes from a woman between 40 and 55 years old who had recovered from COVID-19.

This clone was picked up one time. The rearrangement uses TRBV4-3 and TRBJ2-1; TRBD2 aligns across 7 bases. The CDR3 has 15 residues. With 0 bases clipped from V and 4 bases from J, the junction kept 3 bases outside the gene matches. The V gene's germline CDR1 is LGHNA and CDR2 YSLEER. In nucleotides, the CDR3 is TGCGCCAGCAGCCAAGAGAGGGAGGGATACAATGAGCAGTTCTTC. Its translation: CASSQEREGYNEQFF.

The rearrangement links TRBV14 to TRBJ2-7, with D unclear. This CDR3 is 12 amino acids long. Trimming took off 8 bases at V and 3 bases at J, with 11 bases between the two ends. Germline CDR1 is SGHDN and CDR2 is FVKESK. The CDR3, as DNA: TGTGCCAGCGGTGACAACCACTACGAGCAGTACTTC. Translating it yields CASGDNHYEQYF.

The rearrangement uses TRBV7-9 and TRBJ1-2; TRBD1 matches at 8 bases. The V segment lost 8 bases and the J segment 2 bases; nucleotides outside the gene matches: 4. Germline lookup yields CDR1 SEHNR and CDR2 FQNEAQ (reference sequence). CDR3 length: 13 residues. The CDR3 DNA reads TGTGCCAGCGGACAGGGCCCGAACTATGGCTACACCTTC. Translated: CASGQGPNYGYTF.

J is TRBJ1-4 and V is TRBV5-1; 7 bases align to TRBD1. V dropped 4 bases and J dropped 0; count of bases not matched to a gene: 6. The CDR3 extends over 16 amino acids. CDR1 is SGHRS, CDR2 YFSETQ, per germline. CDR3: CASSVLGQATNEKLFF. Written as DNA, the CDR3 is TGCGCCAGCAGCGTCCTAGGACAGGCAACTAATGAAAAACTGTTTTTT.

The chain recombines TRBV19 with TRBJ1-4; TRBD1 might be the D (6 bases). The V gene lost 3 bases and the J gene lost 3 bases, with 14 bases spanning the gap. CDR3 length equals 16 residues. Germline CDR1 is LNHDA and CDR2 is SQIVND (reference sequence). CDR3 bases: TGTGCCAGTAGTATCCAGGGGATGCTAGCTAATGAAAAACTGTTTTTT. Protein sequence: CASSIQGMLANEKLFF.

This chain connects TRBV5-1 to TRBJ2-7, with 9 bases aligning to TRBD2. The CDR3 runs 16 residues. Germline CDR1 and CDR2: SGHRS and YFSETQ. Germline trimming cut 0 bases from V and 3 bases from J; bases unmatched to any gene: 7. CDR3 sequence: CASSLATSGPFYEQYF. In DNA, the CDR3 is TGCGCCAGCAGCTTGGCCACTAGCGGGCCATTCTACGAGCAGTACTTC.

The gene calls are TRBV7-2 and TRBJ2-3; 9 bases match TRBD1. The germline CDR1 and CDR2 sequences are SGHTA and FQGNSA. This CDR3 has 16 amino acids. J lost 2 bases, V lost 4 bases, and 7 bases had no gene match. DNA for the CDR3: TGTGCCAGCAGCTGGGCCGGGACAGGGAACACAGATACGCAGTATTTT. Translated, it gives CASSWAGTGNTDTQYF.

This sequence joins TRBV4-3 and TRBJ2-7, with D possibly matching TRBD2 (5 bases). Germline V gives CDR1 LGHNA, CDR2 YSLEER. V lost 4 bases to trimming and J lost 3 bases, with 16 bases between them. CDR3 length equals 15 residues. The CDR3 loop reads CASSPIPRRDYEQYF. The CDR3, as DNA: TGCGCCAGCAGCCCTATCCCTCGCCGGGACTACGAGCAGTACTTC.

The chain is built from TRBV28 and TRBJ1-2; D is unresolved. Germline loops: CDR1 MDHEN, CDR2 SYDVKM. There are 14 residues in the CDR3. Trimming pared 8 bases from V and 2 bases from J, leaving 15 bases between. Here the CDR3 DNA reads TGTGCCAGCCAGGATCGATTACCAAACTATGGCTACACCTTC. Its protein product is CASQDRLPNYGYTF.

Note on this clone: Other DNA sequences in the same sample also yield this CDR3. V is TRBV7-2 and J is TRBJ2-7, with unresolved D. Trimming stripped 3 bases from V and 5 bases from J, with 11 bases between. The CDR3 length is 13 residues. Per the germline V gene, CDR1 is SGHTA and CDR2 is FQGNSA. In DNA form, the CDR3 reads TGTGCCAGCAGCTTGGCCCGTCGGGACGAGCAGTACTTC. The encoded protein is CASSLARRDEQYF.

This sequence joins TRBV6-5 and TRBJ1-2; possibly TRBD1 for D (6 bases). V was pared by 6 bases and J by 2 bases, with 10 bases between. Germline V gene lookup returns CDR1 MNHEY and CDR2 SVGAGI. CDR3 length: 13 residues. The CDR3 DNA reads as TGTGCCAGCAGGTTCGGGACAAACTATGGCTACACCTTC. It specifies CASRFGTNYGYTF.

This chain links TRBV18 with TRBJ2-3, with 7 bases that match TRBD2. V lost 3 bases to trimming and J lost 4 bases; unmatched junction nucleotides: 10. The CDR3 totals 16 residues. Germline lookup yields CDR1 KGHSH and CDR2 LQKENI. CDR3 region: CASSPDKAGNSDTQYF. DNA of the CDR3: TGTGCCAGCTCACCCGACAAAGCGGGAAATTCAGATACGCAGTATTTT.

The chain has TRBV14 and TRBJ2-3; 7 nucleotides align to TRBD1. V lost 3 bases and J lost 2; bases outside the gene matches: 8. CDR1 is SGHDN and CDR2 is FVKESK in the germline V gene. The CDR3 spans 16 residues. The CDR3 is CASSHDRVINTDTQYF. Written as DNA, the CDR3 is TGTGCCAGCAGCCATGACAGGGTGATTAACACAGATACGCAGTATTTT.

The DNA of the CDR3 is TGTGCCAGCTCACCGGCGGGAGACGAGCAGTACTTC. As protein: CASSPAGDEQYF. This chain uses TRBV18 with TRBJ2-7; TRBD2 matches 7 bases. CDR3 length: 12 amino acids. Trimming took 3 bases from V and 5 from J; bases not matched to a gene: 1. The germline gives CDR1 KGHSH, CDR2 LQKENI.

The genes are TRBV20-1 and TRBJ1-4; D is unclear. The CDR3 totals 11 residues. Germline V CDR1 and CDR2: DFQATT, SNEGSKA (reference sequence). The V gene lost 3 bases and the J gene lost 8 bases, with 7 bases spanning the gap. The DNA for the CDR3 is TGCAGTGCTAGTCCCCCAGAAAAACTGTTTTTT. It is translated as CSASPPEKLFF.

J is TRBJ1-4 and V is TRBV18; the D is unclear. This CDR3 has 12 residues. V was cut by 4 bases and J by 4 bases, with 4 bases left in between. The germline CDR1 and CDR2 sequences are KGHSH and LQKENI. The CDR3 reads CASSRGNEKLFF. CDR3 DNA: TGTGCCAGCTCACGCGGTAATGAAAAACTGTTTTTT.

This clone was recorded at least ten times. The chain uses TRBV19 and TRBJ1-3; D gene ambiguous. CDR1 and CDR2 (germline): LNHDA, SQIVND (reference sequence). This CDR3 has 16 residues. V shed 5 bases and J shed 0 bases, with 14 bases lying between them. The CDR3 DNA follows: TGTGCCAGTAGTCTAAGACATGTCCTCTCTGGAAACACCATATATTTT. Translated: CASSLRHVLSGNTIYF.

The chain joins TRBV3-1 (or the pseudogene TRBV3-2) to TRBJ1-1; 7 nucleotides align to TRBD1. The CDR3 has 16 amino acids. Trimming at V came to 2 bases and at J to 1 base, leaving 7 bases not matched to a gene. CDR1 LGHDT and CDR2 YNNKEL come from the germline V gene (reference sequence). For the CDR3, the DNA is TGTGCCAGCAGCCAACGTGGACAGGCCTGGAACACTGAAGCTTTCTTT. Translated: CASSQRGQAWNTEAFF.

The J gene is TRBJ1-1, the V gene TRBV4-3; tentative D call: TRBD1 (5 bases). V was pared by 2 bases and J by 1 base, with 11 bases between. The germline gives CDR1 LGHNA, CDR2 YSLEER. This CDR3 region has 15 residues. The CDR3 coding sequence is TGCGCCAGCAGCCAACAACCCAGGGAGAACACTGAAGCTTTCTTT. Translated: CASSQQPRENTEAFF.

The chain links TRBV11-2 to TRBJ2-1, with a possible D match to TRBD2 (5 bases). The CDR3 sequence is 15 residues long. Germline CDR1 reads SGHAT; CDR2 reads FQNNGV. The V and J ends lost 3 bases and 1 base respectively, with 10 bases between them. The CDR3, as DNA: TGTGCCAGCAGCTTTCCGACTAATTCCTACAATGAGCAGTTCTTC. Its translation is CASSFPTNSYNEQFF.

This chain links TRBV3-1 (or the pseudogene TRBV3-2) with TRBJ2-7; D remains ambiguous. V was clipped by 3 bases and J by 3 bases, with 12 bases between them. The CDR3 has 14 residues. Germline-derived CDR1 and CDR2 are LGHDT and YNNKEL (reference sequence). The CDR3 bases are TGTGCCAGCAGCCAGGCGACTGGCAGCTACGAGCAGTACTTC. Translated, it gives CASSQATGSYEQYF.

The chain is built from TRBV27 and TRBJ2-4, with D uncertain. Per the germline V gene, CDR1 is MNHEY and CDR2 is SMNVEV (reference sequence). V was clipped by 8 bases and J by 7 bases, with 9 bases between them. The CDR3 length is 11 residues. The CDR3 coding sequence is TGTGCCAGCGGGCCCGTGAACATTCAGTACTTC. It specifies CASGPVNIQYF.

The chain is built from TRBV19 and TRBJ1-1; D is possibly TRBD1 (6 bases). This CDR3 contains 14 residues. V was pared by 9 bases and J by 6 bases, with 20 bases between. The germline CDR1 and CDR2 sequences are LNHDA and SQIVND (reference sequence). The CDR3 is CASQYRALSPEAFF. CDR3 nucleotide sequence: TGTGCCAGCCAATACAGGGCCCTTTCACCTGAAGCTTTCTTT.

The genes are TRBV18 and TRBJ2-5, with D possibly matching TRBD2 (6 bases). Deletions cut 2 bases from V and 5 bases from J, with 12 bases between. Per the germline V gene, CDR1 is KGHSH and CDR2 is LQKENI. The CDR3 has 14 amino acids. CDR3 DNA: TGTGCCAGCTCACCATACTCGGGAGCGGAGACCCAGTACTTC. This encodes CASSPYSGAETQYF.

The table lists this clone with a count of one. V usage is TRBV29-1 and J usage is TRBJ1-1; weak D call: TRBD1 (5 bases). In germline, CDR1 is SQVTM, CDR2 ANQGSEA. Trimming cost V 3 bases and J 7 bases, with 12 bases left between them. This CDR3 contains 12 residues. CDR3 DNA: TGCAGCGTTGAGGCCAGGGCGGTTGAAGCTTTCTTT. This sequence encodes CSVEARAVEAFF. Full variable domain (rest looked up from reference TRBV29-1 and TRBJ1-1): SAVISQKPSRDICQRGTSLTIQCQVDSQVTMMFWYRQQPGQSLTLIATANQGSEATYESGFVIDKFPISRPNLTFSTLTVSNMSPEDSSIYLCSVEARAVEAFFGQGTRLTVV.

The CDR3 region has the DNA TGCGCCAGCATCAACGCCGGGAGCTCTGGGGCCAACGTCCTGACTTTC. Translating it yields CASINAGSSGANVLTF. The chain carries TRBV5-1 and TRBJ2-6; a possible D gene is TRBD2 (6 bases). Germline CDR1 SGHRS, CDR2 YFSETQ. The CDR3 runs 16 residues. Trimming took 6 bases from V and 0 from J, leaving 13 bases between them.

The rearrangement links TRBV27 to TRBJ2-1; perhaps TRBD2 as D (6 bases). The CDR3 totals 14 residues. Trimming took off 10 bases at V and 5 bases at J, with 18 bases between the two ends. Looked up from germline, CDR1 is MNHEY and CDR2 is SMNVEV (reference sequence). For the CDR3, the DNA is TGTGCCACCGGGACCGAGGGAGGCCACAATGAGCAGTTCTTC. Its protein product is CATGTEGGHNEQFF.

J is TRBJ1-5 and V is TRBV11-2; 7 nucleotides match TRBD1. This CDR3 comprises 14 residues. Trimming at V came to 0 bases and at J to 7 bases, leaving 3 bases not matched to a gene. Germline CDR1 SGHAT, CDR2 FQNNGV. This CDR3 is CASSLEGGAQPQHF. In DNA, the CDR3 is TGTGCCAGCAGCTTAGAAGGGGGCGCACAGCCCCAGCATTTT.